The 24 T cell receptor beta chains below were found in one sample sequenced in a study of Ad26.COV2.S vaccination and SARS-CoV-2 variants. Generated by immunoSEQ multiplex PCR, the TCRdb table keeps only in-frame clones and is missing some. The sample lists under 400,000 clones, over 75% seen once, with approximately 3.6% in the top ten. Treatment noted: roughly 20 received Ad26.COV2.S at low or high dose, single or two shots; about 5 received placebo; per-sample allocation not given. Sampling happened 63 days after the first vaccine or placebo injection. Sample: peripheral blood, taken in a trial of Ad26.COV2.S vaccine versus placebo. These receptors originate from a person aged 18 to 59 who received the Ad26.COV2.S COVID-19 vaccine or a placebo.

This clone was seen only a few times. This sequence joins TRBV4-1 and TRBJ1-6; no clear D gene. From germline, CDR1 is MGHRA and CDR2 YSYEKL. Trimming removed 0 bases at V and 8 bases at J, with 11 bases between. CDR3 length: 15 amino acids. The CDR3 DNA follows: TGCGCCAGCAGCCAAGAGGAAGGAGGTTATTCACCCCTCCACTTT. This translates into CASSQEEGGYSPLHF.

This clone was found once. The chain recombines TRBV7-9 with TRBJ2-5; maybe TRBD2 (5 bases). The V gene's germline CDR1 is SEHNR and CDR2 FQNEAQ (reference sequence). The length of the CDR3 is 13 residues. The ends were cut back, 5 bases at V and 3 bases at J, with 10 bases in the middle. CDR3 protein: CASSPSNEETQYF. The CDR3 DNA is TGTGCCAGCAGCCCTAGCAATGAAGAGACCCAGTACTTC.

J is TRBJ2-3 and V is TRBV3-1 (or the pseudogene TRBV3-2); 13 nucleotides align to TRBD2. V lost 1 base, J lost 0 bases, and 4 bases stayed unmatched. Germline lookup yields CDR1 LGHDT and CDR2 YNNKEL (reference sequence). The CDR3 covers 18 residues. The CDR3 reads CASSQGLLAGGSTDTQYF. CDR3 nucleotide sequence: TGTGCCAGCAGCCAAGGCTTACTAGCGGGGGGGAGCACAGATACGCAGTATTTT.

CDR3 loop: CATTQGSSTGELFF. CDR3 nucleotide sequence: TGCGCCACCACACAGGGAAGTTCCACCGGGGAGCTGTTTTTT. The chain is built from TRBV5-1 and TRBJ2-2; a weak D match, TRBD1 (6 bases). The CDR3 runs 14 residues. V was cut by 9 bases and J by 4 bases, with 16 bases left in between. The germline gives CDR1 SGHRS, CDR2 YFSETQ.

V usage is TRBV9 and J usage is TRBJ1-1, with D unclear. Per germline, CDR1 SGDLS and CDR2 YYNGEE. Trimming took 0 bases from V and 0 from J, leaving 6 bases between them. This CDR3 contains 14 residues. The CDR3 DNA follows: TGTGCCAGCAGCGTAGATGCGCTGAACACTGAAGCTTTCTTT. This translates into CASSVDALNTEAFF.

CDR3 in amino acids: CASSHPYDLINTGELFF. DNA for the CDR3: TGCGCCAGCAGCCATCCCTACGATCTAATTAACACCGGGGAGCTGTTTTTT. The genes are TRBV5-1 and TRBJ2-2; unclear D gene. Trimming took 4 bases from V and 2 from J, leaving 18 bases between them. The CDR3 sequence is 17 residues long. Per germline, CDR1 SGHRS and CDR2 YFSETQ.

The table lists this clone with a count of one. The chain carries TRBV11-2 and TRBJ2-1; 16 bases align to TRBD2. V lost 5 bases to trimming and J lost 0 bases; unmatched junction nucleotides: 7. CDR3 size: 19 residues. The germline gives CDR1 SGHAT, CDR2 FQNNGV. The CDR3 region is CASSEPGLAGGSSYNEQFF. In nucleotides, the CDR3 is TGTGCCAGCAGCGAACCGGGACTAGCGGGGGGGAGCTCCTACAATGAGCAGTTCTTC.

CDR3 coding DNA: TGCGCCAGCAGCCAAGGGGGGACTACCACAGATACGCAGTATTTT. Translating gives CASSQGGTTTDTQYF. V is TRBV4-1 and J is TRBJ2-3, with 7 bases that match TRBD2. V was clipped by 1 base and J by 2 bases; unmatched bases: 3. This CDR3 is built from 15 residues. Germline values: CDR1 MGHRA, CDR2 YSYEKL.

The gene calls are TRBV24-1 and TRBJ1-5; D may be TRBD1 (5 bases). Germline CDR1 is KGHDR and CDR2 is SFDVKD. The CDR3 covers 15 residues. V lost 4 bases, J lost 0 bases, and 9 bases lay in between. The CDR3 DNA is TGTGCCACCAGTGAGGGGCAGGATAGCAATCAGCCCCAGCATTTT. Its translation: CATSEGQDSNQPQHF.

The chain employs TRBV5-4 and TRBJ2-7; TRBD2 agrees at 9 bases. CDR1 is SGHNT, CDR2 YYREEE, per germline (reference sequence). The ends lost 0 bases at V and 5 bases at J; junction bases unmatched: 18. The CDR3 length is 19 residues. CDR3 amino acids: CASSLEFFVGGLAKNEQYF. DNA for the CDR3: TGTGCCAGCAGCTTGGAATTTTTCGTGGGCGGACTAGCGAAGAACGAGCAGTACTTC.

The chain combines TRBV7-9 with TRBJ2-3; TRBD2 aligns across 8 bases. Germline loops: CDR1 SEHNR, CDR2 FQNEAQ (reference sequence). J was trimmed by 4 bases and V by 6 bases; bases with no gene match: 6. This CDR3 spans 14 amino acids. The CDR3 protein is CASSSTGRADTQYF. CDR3 coding DNA: TGTGCCAGCAGTAGCACCGGGAGGGCAGATACGCAGTATTTT.

This sequence joins TRBV25-1 and TRBJ1-5, with D maybe TRBD1 (6 bases). The germline CDR1 and CDR2 sequences are MGHDK and SYGVNS. V was shortened by 6 bases and J by 7 bases, with 13 bases between the two germline ends. The CDR3 has 13 residues. CDR3 in amino acids: CASRRGEGQPQHF. The CDR3 DNA reads as TGTGCCAGCAGAAGGGGGGAAGGGCAGCCCCAGCATTTT.

This sequence joins TRBV5-1 and TRBJ1-2, with 7 positions matching TRBD1. The CDR3 is made up of 14 amino acids. The J segment lost 6 bases and the V segment lost 4 bases, leaving 9 bases of the junction unmatched. Germline V CDR1 and CDR2: SGHRS, YFSETQ. Written as DNA, the CDR3 is TGCGCCAGCAGCCCAGACAGGGTACCGGATGGCTACACCTTC. It codes for CASSPDRVPDGYTF.

The chain carries TRBV4-1 and TRBJ2-7; D uncertain. Deletions cut 0 bases from V and 0 bases from J, with 3 bases between. CDR1 is MGHRA, CDR2 YSYEKL, per germline. The CDR3 contains 13 residues. The CDR3 sequence: CASSQEDSYEQYF. CDR3 coding DNA: TGCGCCAGCAGCCAAGAGGACTCCTACGAGCAGTACTTC.

The V gene is TRBV5-1, the J gene TRBJ1-1; a possible D gene is TRBD1 (5 bases). The CDR3 extends over 11 amino acids. V was cut by 4 bases and J by 13 bases, with 14 bases left in between. Germline CDR1 SGHRS, CDR2 YFSETQ. The CDR3 is CASSNRDAFFF. CDR3 nucleotides: TGCGCCAGCAGCAACCGGGACGCCTTTTTCTTT.

The chain joins TRBV18 to TRBJ2-5; D is possibly TRBD2 (6 bases). In germline, CDR1 is KGHSH, CDR2 LQKENI. This CDR3 is 14 amino acids long. Trimming removed 3 bases at V and 5 bases at J, with 13 bases between. CDR3 sequence (DNA): TGTGCCAGCTCACCCGGGACTTTGAGGGAGACCCAGTACTTC. This translates into CASSPGTLRETQYF. Filled out from reference TRBV18 and TRBJ2-5, the complete variable domain reads NAGVMQNPRHLVRRRGQEARLRCSPMKGHSHVYWYRQLPEEGLKFMVYLQKENIIDESGMPKERFSAEFPKEGPSILRIQQVVRGDSAAYFCASSPGTLRETQYFGPGTRLLVL.

The J gene is TRBJ2-7, the V gene TRBV11-2; unclear D gene. Germline CDR1 is SGHAT and CDR2 is FQNNGV. Trimming left V 1 base short and J 1 base short, with 11 bases between. This CDR3 comprises 15 residues. The CDR3, as DNA: TGTGCCAGCAGCTTAGTTCGGGCCGGTTCCTACGAGCAGTACTTC. This encodes CASSLVRAGSYEQYF. The full variable domain, its missing parts supplied by reference TRBV11-2 and TRBJ2-7, is EAGVAQSPRYKIIEKRQSVAFWCNPISGHATLYWYQQILGQGPKLLIQFQNNGVVDDSQLPKDRFSAERLKGVDSTLKIQPAKLEDSAVYLCASSLVRAGSYEQYFGPGTRLTVT.

The CDR3: CASSEGDLSGANVLTF. CDR3 coding DNA: TGTGCCAGCAGTGAAGGGGACCTCTCTGGGGCCAACGTCCTGACTTTC. This chain links TRBV6-1 with TRBJ2-6, with D perhaps matching TRBD1 or TRBD2 (5 bases each). In germline, CDR1 is MNHNS, CDR2 SASEGT. CDR3 size: 16 residues. The V gene lost 1 base and the J gene lost 0 bases, with 7 bases spanning the gap.

In DNA form, the CDR3 reads TGTGCCAGTACCCCGGCCTTTGGAAATGAGCAGTTCTTC. It translates to CASTPAFGNEQFF. This rearrangement joins TRBV19 to TRBJ2-1; no reliable D call. This CDR3 spans 13 amino acids. Trimming removed 7 bases at V and 7 bases at J, with 14 bases between. Germline assignment: CDR1 LNHDA and CDR2 SQIVND (reference sequence).

The V and J genes are TRBV4-1 and TRBJ1-1, with D possibly being TRBD1 (6 bases). The CDR3 length is 16 residues. V gave up 3 bases and J gave up 0 bases, with 14 bases separating them. Germline lookup yields CDR1 MGHRA and CDR2 YSYEKL. Here the CDR3 DNA reads TGCGCCAGCAGCCAGTGGCCGGGGGACATGAACACTGAAGCTTTCTTT. It encodes CASSQWPGDMNTEAFF.

This clone appeared a few times. This rearrangement joins TRBV2 to TRBJ2-7; 9 bases map to TRBD1. Germline CDR1 and CDR2: SNHLY and FYNNEI. J was trimmed by 6 bases and V by 6 bases; bases with no gene match: 6. The CDR3 totals 13 residues. CDR3 residues: CASRGQGISEQYF. CDR3 DNA: TGTGCCAGCAGAGGACAGGGGATAAGCGAGCAGTACTTC. Full variable domain (outside the CDR3, taken from reference TRBV2 and TRBJ2-7): EPEVTQTPSHQVTQMGQEVILRCVPISNHLYFYWYRQILGQKVEFLVSFYNNEISEKSEIFDDQFSVERPDGSNFTLKIRSTKLEDSAMYFCASRGQGISEQYFGPGTRLTVT.

The rearrangement uses TRBV7-9 and TRBJ2-5; no reliable D call. This CDR3 is built from 13 residues. Germline lookup yields CDR1 SEHNR and CDR2 FQNEAQ (reference sequence). Trimming removed 7 bases from V and 2 bases from J, with 11 bases in between. CDR3 in amino acids: CASTSGQQETQYF. The CDR3 nucleotides read TGTGCCAGCACCTCCGGGCAACAAGAGACCCAGTACTTC.

In its sample, this clone was seen once. The chain links TRBV20-1 to TRBJ2-1; 9 bases are shared with TRBD2. The V gene's germline CDR1 is DFQATT and CDR2 SNEGSKA (reference sequence). There are 11 residues in the CDR3. J lost 10 bases, V lost 5 bases, and 3 bases had no gene match. The CDR3, as DNA: TGCAGTGCTGGACTAGCGAGGGAGCAGTTCTTC. Protein product: CSAGLAREQFF.

V gene TRBV9 combines with J gene TRBJ2-1; maybe TRBD2 (5 bases). The germline V and J ends were trimmed by 3 bases and 4 bases, with 8 bases remaining between them. The CDR3 covers 13 residues. CDR1 is SGDLS, CDR2 YYNGEE, per germline. CDR3 amino acids: CASSGEGYNEQFF. DNA for the CDR3: TGTGCCAGCAGCGGTGAGGGATACAATGAGCAGTTCTTC.